This T cell receptor beta chain was identified in a study of siplizumab effects on memory and regulatory T cells. Findings and limits, study-wide: No assignable naive or memory phenotype existed for roughly 80-96% of proliferating CD4+ or CD8+ clones. Siplizumab led to significantly less abundant alloreactive sequences that could be traced back to unstimulated CD4+ memory cells.

Data came from immunoSEQ multiplex PCR; TCRdb stores just in-frame clones and leaves some out. The sample shows about 100,000 clones, about nine tenths of them seen only once. The CDR3 is 14 amino acids. V lost 2 bases to trimming and J lost 7 bases, with 14 bases between them. The germline gives CDR1 ENHRY, CDR2 SYGVKD. Notes on this clone: Its antigen remains unknown.

The TCR originated in a human donor in good health. Sequenced sample: CD4+ T cells sorted from blood. J is TRBJ1-2 and V is TRBV10-3, with D possibly being TRBD1 (5 bases). CDR3 region: CAISEGAQRPGYTF. DNA of the CDR3: TGTGCCATCAGTGAGGGGGCCCAGAGACCTGGCTACACCTTC.